This T cell receptor beta chain was found in a study of shared clonotypes between healthy human individuals. Assay used: immunoSEQ multiplex PCR; TCRdb lists only in-frame clones, some missing. The sample carries 400,000 to 500,000 clones, 79% recorded once. V lost 0 bases to trimming and J lost 0 bases; unmatched junction nucleotides: 6. The CDR3 loop spans 18 amino acids. Germline values: CDR1 LGHNA, CDR2 YSLEER. The receptor comes from a woman aged 40 to 50 in good health. Some clones in this sample may be carry-over from other donors' samples. The chain carries TRBV4-3 and TRBJ2-1, with 9 positions matching TRBD2. The sample consisted of PBMCs. The CDR3 DNA follows: TGCGCCAGCAGCCAAGATTCTTGGCGGGAGGGCTCCTACAATGAGCAGTTCTTC. Its translation is CASSQDSWREGSYNEQFF.